These 14 T cell receptor beta chains share one sample of origin, sequenced in a study of blood T cell repertoires in COVID-19. The repertoire was sequenced with immunoSEQ multiplex PCR; TCRdb's copy has only in-frame clones and lacks some. This sample has about 130,000 clones, with approximately 90% found just once. Sequenced material: peripheral blood. Receptors originate from a man between 60 and 70 years old with COVID-19, enrolled during active disease.

The chain combines TRBV10-1 with TRBJ2-1; TRBD2 matches at 12 bases. Germline V gene data show CDR1 as WNHNN and CDR2 as SYGVQD (reference sequence). This CDR3 spans 14 amino acids. V trimming: 5 bases; J trimming: 6 bases; junction bases outside the gene matches: 2. Here the CDR3 reads CASSPGLAGNEQFF. In DNA, the CDR3 is TGCGCCAGCAGTCCGGGACTAGCGGGCAATGAGCAGTTCTTC.

The rearrangement joins TRBV11-3 to TRBJ2-5, with D maybe TRBD1 (5 bases). The CDR3 is made up of 13 amino acids. Germline V gene lookup returns CDR1 SGHNT and CDR2 YENEEA. Trimming took 5 bases from V and 5 from J, leaving 12 bases between them. The chain's CDR3 is CASSRRGGETQYF. The CDR3 nucleotides are TGTGCCAGCAGCCGAAGGGGTGGGGAGACCCAGTACTTC.

This clone was counted once. V is TRBV11-2 and J is TRBJ1-5, with unresolved D. The CDR3 runs to 15 residues. From germline, CDR1 is SGHAT and CDR2 FQNNGV. The ends were cut back, 0 bases at V and 7 bases at J, with 13 bases in the middle. The CDR3 is CASSLDGKGGQPQHF. The CDR3 DNA reads as TGTGCCAGCAGCTTAGATGGGAAGGGCGGGCAGCCCCAGCATTTT.

This chain connects TRBV5-4 to TRBJ2-1; 8 positions agree with TRBD2. Trimming removed 0 bases from V and 6 bases from J; junction bases left unmatched: 5. The CDR3 sequence is 15 residues long. Germline V gene lookup returns CDR1 SGHNT and CDR2 YYREEE (reference sequence). CDR3 nucleotides: TGTGCCAGCAGCTTGGGCGGGGGGCGTATCAATGAGCAGTTCTTC. Translating it yields CASSLGGGRINEQFF.

V and J are TRBV7-8 and TRBJ1-2; 7 bases map to TRBD1. The CDR3 runs 13 residues. V lost 6 bases and J lost 4; bases outside the gene matches: 5. The germline V gene encodes CDR1 SGHVS and CDR2 FQNEAQ. CDR3 sequence (DNA): TGTGCCAGCAGACAGGGGCTTGGCTATGGCTACACCTTC. Its protein product is CASRQGLGYGYTF.

J is TRBJ1-1 and V is TRBV10-3; the D is unclear. Trimming stripped 0 bases from V and 4 bases from J, with 9 bases between. The CDR3 covers 14 residues. Germline-derived CDR1 and CDR2 are ENHRY and SYGVKD. The DNA of the CDR3 is TGTGCCATCAGTGAGTCAACCGGGGTCACTGAAGCTTTCTTT. Translating it yields CAISESTGVTEAFF.

The chain joins TRBV7-2 to TRBJ2-7, with a tentative D call TRBD1 (5 bases). The V end was cut by 1 base, the J end by 5 bases, with 18 bases between. Germline V gene data show CDR1 as SGHTA and CDR2 as FQGNSA. The length of the CDR3 is 16 residues. CDR3 residues: CASSLGLSGAGNEQYF. Written as DNA, the CDR3 is TGTGCCAGCAGCTTAGGGTTGTCTGGGGCTGGGAACGAGCAGTACTTC.

The chain uses TRBV4-3 and TRBJ1-2; D may be TRBD1 (6 bases). CDR3 length equals 13 residues. Trimming took off 0 bases at V and 8 bases at J, with 10 bases between the two ends. Germline V gene lookup returns CDR1 LGHNA and CDR2 YSLEER. CDR3 residues: CASSQDRGGGYTF. DNA of the CDR3: TGCGCCAGCAGCCAAGACAGGGGTGGCGGCTACACCTTC.

This chain links TRBV4-2 with TRBJ2-5, with 7 bases that match TRBD1. Trimming took 5 bases from V and 2 from J; bases not matched to a gene: 11. In germline, CDR1 is LGHNA, CDR2 YNFKEQ. The CDR3 consists of 16 residues. CDR3 loop: CASSSEAGQAQETQYF. CDR3 bases: TGTGCCAGCAGCTCAGAAGCCGGACAGGCGCAAGAGACCCAGTACTTC.

The chain has TRBV10-3 and TRBJ1-5, with TRBD1 matching over 8 bases. The germline gives CDR1 ENHRY, CDR2 SYGVKD. The trim removed 4 bases at V and 4 bases at J, leaving 6 bases unmatched. The CDR3 runs to 15 residues. CDR3 sequence (DNA): TGTGCCATCAGTGCATCCGACAGGGGAAATCAGCCCCAGCATTTT. Translation gives CAISASDRGNQPQHF.

This clone was seen just once. This chain joins TRBV5-1 and TRBJ2-2; 12 bases are shared with TRBD1. The CDR3 has 16 amino acids. V was pared by 5 bases and J by 7 bases, with 9 bases of the junction left unmatched. CDR1 and CDR2 from the germline V gene are SGHRS and YFSETQ. As DNA, the CDR3 is TGCGCCAGCAGAAAAGGGACAGGGGGCCTCGACGGGGAGCTGTTTTTT. It is translated as CASRKGTGGLDGELFF. Looking up the rest from reference TRBV5-1 and TRBJ2-2 gives the full variable domain: KAGVTQTPRYLIKTRGQQVTLSCSPISGHRSVSWYQQTPGQGLQFLFEYFSETQRNKGNFPGRFSGRQFSNSRSEMNVSTLELGDSALYLCASRKGTGGLDGELFFGEGSRLTVL.

The V and J genes are TRBV5-1 and TRBJ2-3; D gene uncertain. In germline, CDR1 is SGHRS, CDR2 YFSETQ. With 4 bases removed from V and 2 bases from J, the gap between germline ends came to 5 bases. The CDR3 extends over 12 amino acids. The CDR3 nucleotides read TGCGCCAGCAGCCCCCACACAGATACGCAGTATTTT. Protein: CASSPHTDTQYF.

The V call is TRBV12-3 or TRBV12-4, the J call TRBJ2-5, with D tentatively TRBD1 (5 bases). The CDR3 totals 13 residues. V shed 6 bases and J shed 2 bases, with 10 bases lying between them. The CDR3 loop is CASRVTVQETQYF. The CDR3, as DNA: TGTGCCAGCAGGGTGACAGTACAAGAGACCCAGTACTTC.

This clone was seen only a few times. The V and J genes are TRBV4-1 and TRBJ1-2; D may be TRBD1 (5 bases). Germline V gene lookup returns CDR1 MGHRA and CDR2 YSYEKL. The CDR3 spans 15 residues. Trimming removed 1 base at V and 6 bases at J, with 15 bases between. For the CDR3, the DNA is TGCGCCAGCAGCCAAGCTTCCGCAGGGTTGGATGGCTACACCTTC. Residues: CASSQASAGLDGYTF.